This is a list of T cell receptor beta chains from one sample in a study of T cell responses to AZD1222 COVID-19 vaccine. Sequenced by immunoSEQ multiplex PCR; TCRdb stores in-frame clones only, minus some. Altogether fewer than 90,000 clones are present, roughly 86% being singletons, with the ten largest covering about 7%. Source: peripheral blood, taken 28 days after the second AZD1222 dose. Receptors originate from an adult who received the AZD1222 COVID-19 vaccine. Each CDR3 is given with its conserved first and last residue. Each record gives: CDR3 DNA, CDR3 protein, clone size, D gene, V gene, J gene. The D gene is left open where the match is weak. The size entry is marked missing in some rows and otherwise reads once, few, many or a size class.

DNA: TGTGCCAGCAGCCAAATGGCGGTGAGCTCCTACGAGCAGTACTTC; CDR3: CASSQMAVSSYEQYF; size: NA; D: NA; V: TRBV3-1/TRBV3-2; J: TRBJ2-7
DNA: TGTGCCAGCAGTGCGGGGCCTACTGCAACCTACGAGCAGTACTTC; CDR3: CASSAGPTATYEQYF; size: NA; D: NA; V: TRBV27; J: TRBJ2-7
DNA: TGTGCCAGCAGTGACGGGACGAACACTGAAGCTTTCTTT; CDR3: CASSDGTNTEAFF; size: NA; D: NA; V: TRBV6-1; J: TRBJ1-1
DNA: TGTGCCAGCAGCTTCGGCGGGAGGGCCGGGAATGAGCAGTTCTTC; CDR3: CASSFGGRAGNEQFF; size: NA; D: TRBD2; V: TRBV5-8; J: TRBJ2-1
DNA: TGTGCCAGCAGTAAGGGTCCCACTGAAGCTTTCTTT; CDR3: CASSKGPTEAFF; size: NA; D: NA; V: TRBV6-5; J: TRBJ1-1
DNA: TGTGCCAGCAGCCCACAAAGCGGGAGTCGTTACAATGAGCAGTTCTTC; CDR3: CASSPQSGSRYNEQFF; size: NA; D: TRBD2; V: TRBV7-9; J: TRBJ2-1
DNA: TGTGCCAGCAGCCCCACCTCCGGGACTAGCGGGAGTCCATTCCCGGACACGCAGTATTTT; CDR3: CASSPTSGTSGSPFPDTQYF; size: NA; D: TRBD2; V: TRBV9; J: TRBJ2-3
DNA: TGCAGCGCCCTTCCGGGGTTCACAGATACGCAGTATTTT; CDR3: CSALPGFTDTQYF; size: NA; D: NA; V: TRBV29-1; J: TRBJ2-3
DNA: TGTGCCAGCAGTGCCCAGGGGAACCGCGATCAGCCCCAGCATTTT; CDR3: CASSAQGNRDQPQHF; size: NA; D: NA; V: TRBV2; J: TRBJ1-5
DNA: TGTGCCAGCAGCTTAGCCAGCCAGAAGGGAGAGACCCAGTACTTC; CDR3: CASSLASQKGETQYF; size: NA; D: NA; V: TRBV11-2; J: TRBJ2-5
DNA: TGTGCCAGCAGCCCCGGGACTAGCGGGGGGACGTTGGAGACCCAGTACTTC; CDR3: CASSPGTSGGTLETQYF; size: NA; D: TRBD2; V: TRBV5-8; J: TRBJ2-5
DNA: TGTGCCAGCAGCCAATCGAGGGGGAAAGAGACCCAGTACTTC; CDR3: CASSQSRGKETQYF; size: NA; D: NA; V: TRBV16; J: TRBJ2-5
DNA: TGTGCCAGCAGCTTCGACAGGCGCAATCAGCCCCAGCATTTT; CDR3: CASSFDRRNQPQHF; size: NA; D: NA; V: TRBV11-2; J: TRBJ1-5
DNA: TGTGCCAGCGGAATGGGACAGCGTTTCTCTTCACCCCTCCACTTT; CDR3: CASGMGQRFSSPLHF; size: few; D: TRBD1; V: TRBV2; J: TRBJ1-6
DNA: TGTGCCAGCTCACCAGGGACCAATTCACCCCTCCACTTT; CDR3: CASSPGTNSPLHF; size: NA; D: NA; V: TRBV18; J: TRBJ1-6
DNA: TGTGCCAGCAGCCACCTCGGGACAGGCGGCTACAATGAGCAGTTCTTC; CDR3: CASSHLGTGGYNEQFF; size: NA; D: TRBD1; V: TRBV14; J: TRBJ2-1
DNA: TGTGCCAGCAGTCGTCTTTGGAACACTGAAGCTTTCTTT; CDR3: CASSRLWNTEAFF; size: NA; D: NA; V: TRBV12-3/TRBV12-4; J: TRBJ1-1
DNA: TGTGCCAGCAGTTTGCGACAGGGTGGTCAGCCCCAGCATTTT; CDR3: CASSLRQGGQPQHF; size: NA; D: TRBD1; V: TRBV3-1/TRBV3-2; J: TRBJ1-5
DNA: TGTGCCAGCAGCCAAGAAGGGGCAGGCAGGGGGAATGAAAAACTGTTTTTT; CDR3: CASSQEGAGRGNEKLFF; size: few; D: TRBD1; V: TRBV4-2; J: TRBJ1-4
DNA: TGTGCCAGCAGGGGTGATTCCTACGAGCAGTACTTC; CDR3: CASRGDSYEQYF; size: NA; D: NA; V: TRBV25-1; J: TRBJ2-7
DNA: TGTGCCAGCAGCTTAGGACCGGGTCTCTATGAAAAACTGTTTTTT; CDR3: CASSLGPGLYEKLFF; size: NA; D: NA; V: TRBV5-6; J: TRBJ1-4